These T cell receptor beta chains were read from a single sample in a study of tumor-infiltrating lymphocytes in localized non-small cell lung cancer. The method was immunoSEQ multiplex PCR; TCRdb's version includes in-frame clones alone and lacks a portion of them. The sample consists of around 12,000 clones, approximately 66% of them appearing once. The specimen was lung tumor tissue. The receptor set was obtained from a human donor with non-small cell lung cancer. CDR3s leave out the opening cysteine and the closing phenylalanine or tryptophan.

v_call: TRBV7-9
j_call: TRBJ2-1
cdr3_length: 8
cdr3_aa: ASRPASQF

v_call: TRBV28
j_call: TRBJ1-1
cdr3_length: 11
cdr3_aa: ASRKGVNTEAF

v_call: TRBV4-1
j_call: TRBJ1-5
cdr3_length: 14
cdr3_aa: ASSQDPGTVYQPQH

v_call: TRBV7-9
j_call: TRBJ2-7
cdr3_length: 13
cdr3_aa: ASRLLTGTSYEQY

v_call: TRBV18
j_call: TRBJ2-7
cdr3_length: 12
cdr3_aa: ASSPEAGGREQY

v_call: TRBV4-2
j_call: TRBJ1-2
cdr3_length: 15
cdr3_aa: ASSQARTGANWGGYT

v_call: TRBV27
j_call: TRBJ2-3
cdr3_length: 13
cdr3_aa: ASSSQRSSTDTQY

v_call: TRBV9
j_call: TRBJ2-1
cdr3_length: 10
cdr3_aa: ASSVFDRLPI

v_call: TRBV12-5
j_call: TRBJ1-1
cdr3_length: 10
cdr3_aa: ASGLGWDVAF

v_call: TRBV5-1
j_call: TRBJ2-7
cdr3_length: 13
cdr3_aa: ASSLGQGASYEQY

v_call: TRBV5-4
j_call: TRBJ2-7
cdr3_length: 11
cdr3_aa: ASSLGDTDEQY

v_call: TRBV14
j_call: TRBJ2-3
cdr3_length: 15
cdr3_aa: ASSQGRGGERTDTQY

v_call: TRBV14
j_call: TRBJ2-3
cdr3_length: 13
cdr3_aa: ASSQKRGLTDTQY

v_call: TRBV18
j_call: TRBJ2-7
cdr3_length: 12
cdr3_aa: ASSPGLADYEQY

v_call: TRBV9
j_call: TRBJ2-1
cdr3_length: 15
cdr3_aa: ASSVEGGGQIDNEQF

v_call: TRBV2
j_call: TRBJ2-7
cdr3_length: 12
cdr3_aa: ASSALGVVSEQY

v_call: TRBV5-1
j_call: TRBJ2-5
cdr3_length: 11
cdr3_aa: ASSLPPKETQY